This T cell receptor beta chain was sequenced during a study of cytomegalovirus exposure and HLA in healthy donors. Broader study findings: In a later analysis, common viral pathogens appeared linked to several of the most significant clusters. Within an earlier analysis, most TCR beta V segments proved productive either about 90% or about 30% of the time. The authors assumed roughly uniform sequencing depth across donors for presence/absence analyses.

Researchers ran the PCR with 60 Vbeta and 13 Jbeta primers. TCRdb's table, derived via immunoSEQ multiplex PCR, lists solely in-frame clones and lacks some. This sample's table has approximately 70,000 clones. With respect to this clone: Antigen unknown.

The CDR3 runs to 15 residues. Germline CDR1 and CDR2: SGDLS and YYNGEE. Trimming shortened V by 4 bases and J by 0 bases, and 12 bases separated the two germline ends. The receptor's source is a woman aged 40 to 55 in good health and CMV-seropositive. The V and J genes are TRBV9 and TRBJ2-3, with a tentative D call TRBD2 (5 bases). Sequenced: PBMCs. The CDR3 here is CASSLSPGSTDTQYF. CDR3 coding DNA: TGTGCCAGCAGCCTCTCCCCGGGAAGCACAGATACGCAGTATTTT.